A single sample gave rise to the 6 T cell receptor beta chains below, sequenced in a study of human thymus T cells. Some clones are missing from TCRdb's copy, which holds only in-frame ones; the method was immunoSEQ multiplex PCR. The data show tens of thousands of clones, with approximately 93% seen just once and roughly 0.13% held by the top ten. The sequenced material came from blood. These receptors were taken from a boy under two years old with a congenital heart defect but otherwise immunologically healthy.

The chain recombines TRBV5-5 with TRBJ2-3; TRBD2 matches 10 bases. V shed 4 bases, J shed 0 bases, and the junction held 11 bases outside the gene matches. The CDR3 runs to 18 residues. CDR1 SGHKS and CDR2 YYEKEE come from the germline V gene (reference sequence). CDR3 sequence (DNA): TGTGCCAGCAGCGCGCGAGCGGGGGGGCCGCTTAGCACAGATACGCAGTATTTT. Encoded protein: CASSARAGGPLSTDTQYF.

This sequence joins TRBV5-4 and TRBJ2-5, with D unresolved. V was shortened by 2 bases and J by 1 base, with 6 bases between the two germline ends. CDR1 and CDR2 (germline): SGHNT, YYREEE (reference sequence). This CDR3 has 13 residues. The CDR3 loop reads CASSFAGQETQYF. DNA of the CDR3: TGTGCCAGCAGCTTCGCAGGCCAAGAGACCCAGTACTTC. Looking up the rest from reference TRBV5-4 and TRBJ2-5 gives the full variable domain: ETGVTQSPTHLIKTRGQQVTLRCSSQSGHNTVSWYQQALGQGPQFIFQYYREEENGRGNFPPRFSGLQFPNYSSELNVNALELDDSALYLCASSFAGQETQYFGPGTRLLVL.

This chain connects TRBV5-1 to TRBJ1-3; D uncertain. V lost 0 bases and J lost 4, with 8 bases in between. There are 14 residues in the CDR3. Germline V CDR1 and CDR2: SGHRS, YFSETQ. The CDR3 DNA sequence: TGCGCCAGCAGCTTGGGACAACCCGGAAACACCATATATTTT. It specifies CASSLGQPGNTIYF.

This clone was counted a single time. The J gene is TRBJ2-3, the V gene TRBV30, with D possibly TRBD2 on 6 matching bases. The germline V gene encodes CDR1 GTSNPN and CDR2 SVGIG (reference sequence). V shed 0 bases and J shed 4 bases, with 8 bases lying between them. The CDR3 is made up of 13 amino acids. CDR3 sequence: CAWSVRGADTQYF. The CDR3 DNA reads TGTGCCTGGAGTGTGCGGGGAGCAGATACGCAGTATTTT. The whole variable domain, filled in from reference TRBV30 and TRBJ2-3, reads SQTIHQWPATLVQPVGSPLSLECTVEGTSNPNLYWYRQAAGRGLQLLFYSVGIGQISSEVPQNLSASRPQDRQFILSSKKLLLSDSGFYLCAWSVRGADTQYFGPGTRLTVL.

The chain combines TRBV7-8 with TRBJ2-3, with D perhaps matching TRBD2 (6 bases). This CDR3 contains 15 residues. V was clipped by 5 bases and J by 5 bases, with 17 bases between them. Germline CDR1 reads SGHVS; CDR2 reads FQNEAQ. CDR3: CASSGRDGGLDTQYF. In nucleotides, the CDR3 is TGTGCCAGCAGCGGCCGGGACGGGGGACTAGATACGCAGTATTTT.

The gene calls are TRBV28 and TRBJ2-5; no firm D call. This CDR3 spans 13 amino acids. Between the trimmed V and J ends, which lost 5 bases and 5 bases, there was a span of 12 bases. Germline V gives CDR1 MDHEN, CDR2 SYDVKM. The CDR3 loop is CASSPPSRETQYF. The CDR3 DNA follows: TGTGCCAGCAGTCCCCCGAGCAGGGAGACCCAGTACTTC.